This record concerns one TCR beta chain sequence. The antigen is unknown. Researchers ran the PCR with 60 Vbeta and 13 Jbeta primers. Clones were sequenced by immunoSEQ multiplex PCR, and TCRdb holds only the in-frame ones, with some missing. The data show some 190,000 clones, around three quarters seen once. The sample comes from a study of cytomegalovirus exposure and HLA in healthy donors. Background on the study: In a previous analysis, 117 million unique TCR beta sequences were found from 150 million to 200 million T cells. Study-wide results and caveats: Associated with HLA alleles at 0.05 false discovery rate in a later analysis were over 15,000 TCR beta sequences.

Germline-derived CDR1 and CDR2 are GTSNPN and SVGIG (reference sequence). CDR3 length equals 14 residues. The V end lost 1 base, the J end lost 2 bases, and 11 bases lay between the germline ends. The chain uses TRBV30 and TRBJ1-1, with a weak D call TRBD1 (5 bases). This TCR derives from a woman in her 30s in good health and CMV-seropositive. Sequencing used PBMCs. The CDR3 loop is CAWSEGRINTEAFF. CDR3 DNA: TGTGCCTGGAGTGAGGGGCGGATAAACACTGAAGCTTTCTTT. Supplemented by reference TRBV30 and TRBJ1-1, the full variable domain reads SQTIHQWPATLVQPVGSPLSLECTVEGTSNPNLYWYRQAAGRGLQLLFYSVGIGQISSEVPQNLSASRPQDRQFILSSKKLLLSDSGFYLCAWSEGRINTEAFFGQGTRLTVV.